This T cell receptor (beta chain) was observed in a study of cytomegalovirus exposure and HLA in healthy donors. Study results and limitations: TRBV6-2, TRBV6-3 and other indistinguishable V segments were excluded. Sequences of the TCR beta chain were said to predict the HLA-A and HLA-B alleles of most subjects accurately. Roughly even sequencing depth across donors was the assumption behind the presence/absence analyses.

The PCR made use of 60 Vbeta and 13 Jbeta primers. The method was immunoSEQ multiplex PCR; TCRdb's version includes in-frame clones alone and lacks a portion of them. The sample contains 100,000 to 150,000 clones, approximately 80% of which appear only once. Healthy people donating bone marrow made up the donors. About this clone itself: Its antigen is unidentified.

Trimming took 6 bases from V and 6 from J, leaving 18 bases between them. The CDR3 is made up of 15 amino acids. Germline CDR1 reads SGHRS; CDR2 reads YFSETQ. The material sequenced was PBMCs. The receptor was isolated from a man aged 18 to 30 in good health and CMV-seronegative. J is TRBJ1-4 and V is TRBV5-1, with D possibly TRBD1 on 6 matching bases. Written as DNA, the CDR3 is TGCGCCAGCACCCGACTTGGGGGGGCAGATGAAAAACTGTTTTTT. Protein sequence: CASTRLGGADEKLFF.